Included here is one T cell receptor beta chain sequence, with context. Antigen unknown. CDR1 is MNHEY, CDR2 SMNVEV, per germline (reference sequence). This CDR3 contains 13 residues. This specimen belongs to a study of shared clonotypes between healthy human individuals. Broader study findings: Clonotypes that were shared across a handful of donors made up around 5.5% of naive CD4 clonotypes.

Authors' methods: Quality scores were absent from the junction-only immunoSEQ sequences, so filtering differed. Produced via immunoSEQ multiplex PCR; TCRdb's table is partial and in-frame only. The V and J calls and clone size are taken from that table; D and trimming were inferred from the DNA. This sample carries nearly 600,000 clones, 95% of them seen once, and the ten largest clones take roughly 0.1%. CD45RO-negative, CCR7-selected cells formed the naive CD8 fraction, which excluded terminally differentiated effector memory CD45RA+ cells. The chain combines TRBV27 with TRBJ2-5, with D unclear. The J call may not be correct, given that the DNA end is closer to TRBJ2-7. The TCR was taken from a woman in her 30s in good health. The specimen sequenced was naive CD8+ T cells sorted from blood. In DNA form, the CDR3 reads TGTGCCAGCAGCCAAACGGCCCTCTACGAGCAGTACTTC. Protein sequence: CASSQTALYEQYF.